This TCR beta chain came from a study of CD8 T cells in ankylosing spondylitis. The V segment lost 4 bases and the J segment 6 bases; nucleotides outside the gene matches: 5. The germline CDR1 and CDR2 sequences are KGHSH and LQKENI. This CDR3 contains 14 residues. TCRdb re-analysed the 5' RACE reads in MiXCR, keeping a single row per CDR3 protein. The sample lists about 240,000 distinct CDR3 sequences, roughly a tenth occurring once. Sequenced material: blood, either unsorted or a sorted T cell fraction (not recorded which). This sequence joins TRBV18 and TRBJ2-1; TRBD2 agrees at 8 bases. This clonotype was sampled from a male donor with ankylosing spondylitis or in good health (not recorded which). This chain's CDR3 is CASSLAGTSNEQFF. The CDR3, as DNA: TGTGCCAGCTCACTTGCTGGGACTAGCAATGAGCAGTTCTTC.